These T cell receptor beta chains were read from a single sample in a study of tumor T cells in aggressive B-cell lymphoma. Data came from immunoSEQ multiplex PCR; TCRdb stores just in-frame clones and leaves some out. The repertoire includes under 6,500 clones, approximately 79% of them detected once, and roughly 2.8% sits in the top ten. The sample taken for sequencing was tumor tissue. The receptors come from an adult with diffuse large B cell lymphoma. Both conserved end residues are part of each CDR3.

j_call v_call cdr3_aa
TRBJ2-7 TRBV11-2 CASSLTTDEQYF
TRBJ2-3 TRBV28 CASRGGIDTQYF
TRBJ1-2 TRBV19 CASSVLGNYGYTF
TRBJ2-7 TRBV9 CASSETTGLQQYF
TRBJ2-2 TRBV2 CASFDGTYGTGELFF
TRBJ2-7 TRBV7-9 CASSLLGAGYEQYF
TRBJ1-4 TRBV10-3 CATRGWSEEKLFF
TRBJ2-6 TRBV5-1 CASSPGQRSSGANVLTF
TRBJ2-7 TRBV4-3 CASSPWTSGIYEQYF
TRBJ2-1 TRBV27 CASSSGTGVDREQFF
TRBJ2-1 TRBV11-3 CASSVRLAGGHYNEQFF
TRBJ2-7 TRBV25-1 CASSGAGVSFEQYF
TRBJ2-6 TRBV4-2 CASSQDGTLSGANVLTF
TRBJ2-1 TRBV7-9 CASEGAGVFDEQFF
TRBJ2-7 TRBV6-1 CASTLAVYEQYF
TRBJ2-1 TRBV20-1 CSAGTGDQFF
TRBJ2-7 TRBV7-2 CASSLSGVAGTYEQYF
TRBJ1-2 TRBV19 CASSTGMYGYTF
TRBJ2-3 TRBV7-6 CASRFTSATVDTQYF
TRBJ2-1 TRBV19 CAGHRDRGGEMIF
TRBJ1-4 TRBV28 CASSRQTGEKLFF
TRBJ2-3 TRBV11-2 CASSFRLAGDTQYF
TRBJ2-1 TRBV6-5 CASSPLTGRSNEQFF
TRBJ1-3 TRBV6-1 CATTGTAGNTIYF
TRBJ2-5 TRBV14 CASSQRLNSGSPWTQYF
TRBJ1-1 TRBV7-9 CASSPMDRELSNTEAFF
TRBJ2-7 TRBV28 CASSLAGSSYEQYF
TRBJ2-1 TRBV9 CASSVSEGEQFF
TRBJ2-2 TRBV28 CASRDSANTGELFF
TRBJ1-4 TRBV7-3 CARGQPTNEKLFF
TRBJ2-1 TRBV19 CASSIGGSAYNEQFF
TRBJ2-7 TRBV11-2 CASSSTGTGGYEQYF
TRBJ2-3 TRBV4-3 CASSLRGAADTQYF
TRBJ2-1 TRBV9 CASSVTSGSSYNEQFF
TRBJ2-1 TRBV28 CASSLLVSYNEQFF
TRBJ1-2 TRBV5-1 CASSLAGGEGYTF
TRBJ1-2 TRBV1 CTSSQDRPGASYGYTF
TRBJ2-7 TRBV4-3 CASSPSTGGLSYEQYF
TRBJ2-7 TRBV11-2 CASSSQDRKIYEQYF
TRBJ2-7 TRBV5-4 CASSSSYEQYF
TRBJ2-1 TRBV28 CASSPEGDEQFF
TRBJ1-1 TRBV2 CASSGGGNTEAFF
TRBJ2-7 TRBV7-2 CASSLGHTTYEQYF
TRBJ2-3 TRBV14 CASSQDGISTDTQYF
TRBJ1-1 TRBV28 CASSPRQNTEAFF
TRBJ1-2 TRBV28 CASSPSDRVYYGYTF
TRBJ2-1 TRBV5-1 CASSLVGQGNNEQFF
TRBJ2-7 TRBV21-1 CASSKGGGKYEQYF
TRBJ2-7 TRBV10-3 CAIRTGTYEQYF
TRBJ1-1 TRBV18 CASSPHLGQWDTEAFF